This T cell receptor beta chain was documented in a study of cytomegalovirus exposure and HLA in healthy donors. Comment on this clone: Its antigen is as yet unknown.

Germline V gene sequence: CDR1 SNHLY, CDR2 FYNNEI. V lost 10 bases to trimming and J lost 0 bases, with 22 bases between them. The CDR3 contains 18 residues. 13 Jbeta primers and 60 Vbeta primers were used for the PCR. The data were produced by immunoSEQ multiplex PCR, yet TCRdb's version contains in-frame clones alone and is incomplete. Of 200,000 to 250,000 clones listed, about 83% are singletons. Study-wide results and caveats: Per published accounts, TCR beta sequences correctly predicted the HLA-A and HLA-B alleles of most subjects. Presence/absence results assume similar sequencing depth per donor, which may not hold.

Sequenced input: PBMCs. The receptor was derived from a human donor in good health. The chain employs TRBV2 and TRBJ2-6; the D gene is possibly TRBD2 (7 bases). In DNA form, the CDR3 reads TGTGCCACCCGGACGGCGGGGGACAACCACTCTGGGGCCAACGTCCTGACTTTC. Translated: CATRTAGDNHSGANVLTF.